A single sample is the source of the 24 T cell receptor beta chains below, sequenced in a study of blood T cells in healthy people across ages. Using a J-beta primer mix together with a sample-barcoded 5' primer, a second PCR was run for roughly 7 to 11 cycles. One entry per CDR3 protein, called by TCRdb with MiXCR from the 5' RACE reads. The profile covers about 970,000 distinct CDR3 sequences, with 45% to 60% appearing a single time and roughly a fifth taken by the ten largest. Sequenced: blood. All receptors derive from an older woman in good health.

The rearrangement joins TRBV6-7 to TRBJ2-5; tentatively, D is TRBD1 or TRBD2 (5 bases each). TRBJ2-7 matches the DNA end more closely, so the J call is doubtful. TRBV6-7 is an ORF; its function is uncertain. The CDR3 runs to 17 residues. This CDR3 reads CASSYPGSYRIGDEQYF. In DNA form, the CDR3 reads TGTGCCAGCAGTTACCCGGGGTCCTATAGAATAGGGGACGAGCAGTACTTC.

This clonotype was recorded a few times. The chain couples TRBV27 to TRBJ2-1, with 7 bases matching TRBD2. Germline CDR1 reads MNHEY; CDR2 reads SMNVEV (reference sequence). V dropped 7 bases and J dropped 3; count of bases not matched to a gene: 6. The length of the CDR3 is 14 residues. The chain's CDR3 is CASMTSSGYNEQFF. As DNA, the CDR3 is TGTGCCAGCATGACGTCTAGCGGCTACAATGAGCAGTTCTTC.

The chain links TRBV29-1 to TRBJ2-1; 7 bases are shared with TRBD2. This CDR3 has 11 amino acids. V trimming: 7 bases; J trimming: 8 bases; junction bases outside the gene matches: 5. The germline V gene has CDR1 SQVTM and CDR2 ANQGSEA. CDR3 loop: CSASRGDEQFF. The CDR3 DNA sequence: TGCAGCGCCTCCCGGGGGGATGAGCAGTTCTTC.

CDR3 sequence reads: CATSLGGTPDPEYF. CDR3 DNA sequence: TGTGCCACTTCCCTGGGGGGGACCCCAGACCCAGAGTACTTC. The rearrangement links TRBV10-3 to TRBJ2-7; 7 positions agree with TRBD2. The CDR3 is made up of 14 amino acids. V was clipped by 10 bases and J by 11 bases; unmatched bases: 20. The germline CDR1 and CDR2 sequences are ENHRY and SYGVKD.

CDR3 residues: CASSFARTSGLTGELFF. CDR3 bases: TGTGCCAGCAGCTTTGCCAGGACTAGCGGCCTCACCGGGGAGCTGTTTTTT. The chain links TRBV7-2 to TRBJ2-2, with TRBD2 matching over 10 bases. The length of the CDR3 is 17 residues. Trimming removed 3 bases from V and 4 bases from J; junction bases left unmatched: 8. CDR1 and CDR2 from the germline V gene are SGHTA and FQGNSA. The complete variable domain, with remaining parts taken from reference TRBV7-2 and TRBJ2-2, reads GAGVSQSPSNKVTEKGKDVELRCDPISGHTALYWYRQSLGQGLEFLIYFQGNSAPDKSGLPSDRFSAERTGGSVSTLTIQRTQQEDSAVYLCASSFARTSGLTGELFFGEGSRLTVL.

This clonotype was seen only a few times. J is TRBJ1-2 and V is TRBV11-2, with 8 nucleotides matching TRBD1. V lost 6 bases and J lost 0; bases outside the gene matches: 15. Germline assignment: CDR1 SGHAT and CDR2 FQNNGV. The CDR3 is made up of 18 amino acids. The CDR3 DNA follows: TGTGCCAGCAGTCACCGAGCTGTTTGGGACAGGACTAACTATGGCTACACCTTC. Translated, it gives CASSHRAVWDRTNYGYTF. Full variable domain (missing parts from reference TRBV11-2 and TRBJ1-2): EAGVAQSPRYKIIEKRQSVAFWCNPISGHATLYWYQQILGQGPKLLIQFQNNGVVDDSQLPKDRFSAERLKGVDSTLKIQPAKLEDSAVYLCASSHRAVWDRTNYGYTFGSGTRLTVV.

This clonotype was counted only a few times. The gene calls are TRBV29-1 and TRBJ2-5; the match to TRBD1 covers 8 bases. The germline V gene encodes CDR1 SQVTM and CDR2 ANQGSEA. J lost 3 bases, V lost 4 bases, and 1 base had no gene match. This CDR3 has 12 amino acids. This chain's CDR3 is CSVGTGKETQYF. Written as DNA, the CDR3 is TGCAGCGTTGGGACAGGGAAAGAGACCCAGTACTTC.

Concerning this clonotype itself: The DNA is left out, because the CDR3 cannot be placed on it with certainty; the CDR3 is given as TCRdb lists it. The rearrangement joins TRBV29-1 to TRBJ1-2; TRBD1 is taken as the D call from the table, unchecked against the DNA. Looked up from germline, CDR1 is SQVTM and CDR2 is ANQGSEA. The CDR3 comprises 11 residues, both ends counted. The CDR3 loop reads CSVGRGNGCTF.

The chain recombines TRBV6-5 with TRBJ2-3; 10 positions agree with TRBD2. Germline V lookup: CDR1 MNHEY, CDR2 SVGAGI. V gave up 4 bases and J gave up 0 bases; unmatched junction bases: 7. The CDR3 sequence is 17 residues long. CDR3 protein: CASSWASGSLSTDTQYF. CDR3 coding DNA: TGTGCCAGCAGTTGGGCTAGCGGGAGCTTGAGCACAGATACGCAGTATTTT.

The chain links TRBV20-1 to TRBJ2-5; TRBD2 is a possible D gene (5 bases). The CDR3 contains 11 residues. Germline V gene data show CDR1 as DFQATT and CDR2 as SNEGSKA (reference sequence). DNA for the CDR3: TGCGGCATGGAGGACGGAGAGACCCAGTACTTC. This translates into CGMEDGETQYF.

DNA for the CDR3: TGTGCCAGCAGCGCAGCCCCGGGACAGGAAGAGACCCAGTACTTC. Its translation is CASSAAPGQEETQYF. V usage is TRBV7-6 and J usage is TRBJ2-7, with TRBD1 identical over 8 bases. Matching the DNA end better, TRBJ2-5 makes the J call doubtful. This CDR3 contains 15 residues. Germline assignment: CDR1 SGHVS and CDR2 FNYEAQ.

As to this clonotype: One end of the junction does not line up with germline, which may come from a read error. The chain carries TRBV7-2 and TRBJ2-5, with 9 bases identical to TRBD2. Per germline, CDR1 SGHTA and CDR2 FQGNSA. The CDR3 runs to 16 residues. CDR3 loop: CAGSLAGTSSVETQYF. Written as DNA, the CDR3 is TGTGCCGGCAGCTTAGCCGGGACTAGCTCCGTAGAGACCCAGTACTTC. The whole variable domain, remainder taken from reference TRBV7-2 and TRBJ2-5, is GAGVSQSPSNKVTEKGKDVELRCDPISGHTALYWYRQSLGQGLEFLIYFQGNSAPDKSGLPSDRFSAERTGGSVSTLTIQRTQQEDSAVYLCAGSLAGTSSVETQYFGPGTRLLVL.

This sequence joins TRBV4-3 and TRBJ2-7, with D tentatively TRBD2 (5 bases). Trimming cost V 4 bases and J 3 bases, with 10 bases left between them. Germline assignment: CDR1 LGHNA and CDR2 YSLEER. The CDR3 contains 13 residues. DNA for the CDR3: TGCGCCAGCAGCCGGTCGAGGGTCTACGAGCAGTACTTC. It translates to CASSRSRVYEQYF.

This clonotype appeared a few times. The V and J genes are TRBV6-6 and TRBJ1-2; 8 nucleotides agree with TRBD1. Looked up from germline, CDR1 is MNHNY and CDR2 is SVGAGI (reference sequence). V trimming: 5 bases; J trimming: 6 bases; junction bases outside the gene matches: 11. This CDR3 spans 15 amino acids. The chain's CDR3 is CASSRGQGATDGYTF. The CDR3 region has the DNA TGTGCCAGCAGTAGGGGCCAGGGGGCGACGGATGGCTACACCTTC.

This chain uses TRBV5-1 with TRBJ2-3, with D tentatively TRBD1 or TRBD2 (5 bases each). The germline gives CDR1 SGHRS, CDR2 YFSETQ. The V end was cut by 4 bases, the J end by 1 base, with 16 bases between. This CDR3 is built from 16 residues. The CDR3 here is CASSLGWGFGTDTQYF. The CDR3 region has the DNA TGCGCCAGCAGCCTTGGGTGGGGGTTCGGCACAGATACGCAGTATTTT.

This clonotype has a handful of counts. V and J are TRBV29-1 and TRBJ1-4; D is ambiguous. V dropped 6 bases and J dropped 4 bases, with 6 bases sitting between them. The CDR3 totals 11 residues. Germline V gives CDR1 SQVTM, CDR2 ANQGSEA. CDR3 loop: CSVAHNEKLFF. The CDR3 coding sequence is TGCAGCGTCGCCCATAATGAAAAACTGTTTTTT.

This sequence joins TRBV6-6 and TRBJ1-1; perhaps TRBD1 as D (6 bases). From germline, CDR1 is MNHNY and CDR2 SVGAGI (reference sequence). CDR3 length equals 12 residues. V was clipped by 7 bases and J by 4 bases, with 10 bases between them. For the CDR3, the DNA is TGTGCCAGCACCAACAGGGCCACTGAAGCTTTCTTT. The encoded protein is CASTNRATEAFF.

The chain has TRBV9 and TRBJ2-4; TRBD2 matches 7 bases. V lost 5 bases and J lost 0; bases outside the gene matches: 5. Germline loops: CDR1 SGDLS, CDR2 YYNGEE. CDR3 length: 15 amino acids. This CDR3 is CASSASGIAKNIQYF. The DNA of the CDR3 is TGTGCCAGCAGTGCCAGCGGGATAGCCAAAAACATTCAGTACTTC.

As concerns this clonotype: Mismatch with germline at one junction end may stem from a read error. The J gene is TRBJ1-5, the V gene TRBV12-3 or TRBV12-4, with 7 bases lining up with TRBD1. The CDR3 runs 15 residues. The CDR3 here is CVSRRQGTGAQPQHF. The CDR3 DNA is TGTGTCAGCAGGAGACAGGGTACAGGGGCTCAGCCCCAGCATTTT.

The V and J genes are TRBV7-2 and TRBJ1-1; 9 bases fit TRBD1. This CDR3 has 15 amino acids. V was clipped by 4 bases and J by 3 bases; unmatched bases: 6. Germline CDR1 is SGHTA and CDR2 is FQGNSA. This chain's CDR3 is CASSSSGQGYTEAFF. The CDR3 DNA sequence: TGTGCCAGCAGCTCCTCGGGACAGGGCTACACTGAAGCTTTCTTT.

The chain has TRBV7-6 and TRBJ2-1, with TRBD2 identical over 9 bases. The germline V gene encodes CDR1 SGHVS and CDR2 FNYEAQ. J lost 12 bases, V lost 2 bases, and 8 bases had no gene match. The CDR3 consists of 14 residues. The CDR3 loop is CASSLKGIAGVQFF. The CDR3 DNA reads TGTGCCAGCAGCTTAAAGGGTATAGCGGGAGTGCAGTTCTTC. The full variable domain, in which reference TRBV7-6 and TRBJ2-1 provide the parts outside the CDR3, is GAGVSQSPRYKVTKRGQDVALRCDPISGHVSLYWYRQALGQGPEFLTYFNYEAQQDKSGLPNDRFSAERPEGSISTLTIQRTEQRDSAMYRCASSLKGIAGVQFFGPGTRLTVL.

CDR3 sequence reads: CASSQGGRAGAQETQYF. CDR3 DNA: TGTGCCAGCAGCCAAGGTGGGAGGGCCGGGGCCCAAGAGACCCAGTACTTC. The chain uses TRBV3-1 and TRBJ2-5, with 7 bases aligning to TRBD2. CDR1 is LGHDT and CDR2 is YNNKEL in the germline V gene (reference sequence). The CDR3 covers 17 residues. V trimming: 1 base; J trimming: 1 base; junction bases outside the gene matches: 9.

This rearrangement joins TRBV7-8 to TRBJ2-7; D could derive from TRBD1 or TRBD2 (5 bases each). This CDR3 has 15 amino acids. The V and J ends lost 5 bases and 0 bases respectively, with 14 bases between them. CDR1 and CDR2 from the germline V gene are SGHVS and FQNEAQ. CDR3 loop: CASSQRDRNSYEQYF. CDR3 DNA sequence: TGTGCCAGCAGCCAAAGGGACCGAAACTCCTACGAGCAGTACTTC. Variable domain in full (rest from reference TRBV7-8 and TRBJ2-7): GAGVSQSPRYKVAKRGQDVALRCDPISGHVSLFWYQQALGQGPEFLTYFQNEAQLDKSGLPSDRFFAERPEGSVSTLKIQRTQQEDSAVYLCASSQRDRNSYEQYFGPGTRLTVT.

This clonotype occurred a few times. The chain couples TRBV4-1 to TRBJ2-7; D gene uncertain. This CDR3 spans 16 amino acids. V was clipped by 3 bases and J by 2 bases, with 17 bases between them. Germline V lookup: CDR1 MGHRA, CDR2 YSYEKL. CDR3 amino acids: CASSHHPARLTYEQYF. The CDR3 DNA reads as TGCGCCAGCAGCCACCACCCGGCTCGTTTGACCTACGAGCAGTACTTC.